The TCR beta chain described here comes from a study of T-cell reconstitution after alpha-beta-depleted transplantation in children (TCRdb year 2016). Regarding the complete study: Using TCR repertoire profiling, the study quantitatively followed how T-cell immune reconstitution unfolded in children after TCRalphabeta/CD19-depleted allogeneic hematopoietic cell transplantation. Study-wide conclusions, independent of this receptor: In some patients, the high TCRbeta diversity seen at day 60 was put down to recipient T cells and intrathymic progenitors that had survived conditioning. The frequencies of hyperexpanded clones fell over the following months, and after one year, T-cell counts and TCRbeta diversity were mostly attributed to newly produced T cells. The apparently early recovery of alphabetaT-cell counts about two months after transplant reportedly depended on only several hundred rapidly expanded clones that came from non-depleted graft cells.

The library was produced with PCR. Instrument on record: Illumina HiSeq 2500. To normalize quantification of the TCRbeta repertoire, the TCR libraries were built with molecular barcoding that relied on unique molecular identifiers. In-frame beta chains were kept once TCRdb had trimmed the public reads at Q25 with fastp and called clones with MiXCR. CDR3 protein sequences are deduplicated, and each keeps its most common genes and DNA. Present in this sample are fewer than 500,000 distinct CDR3 sequences, over 40% of which were seen just once. The leading ten clones occupy under 35% of the sample. The table lists this clonotype with a count of one. Which antigen it targets is not known. Per-base quality was not reported, and no clone a single base away is much larger than it. Just one read gives weak support. CDR1 and CDR2 are read off the germline V gene as MNHNS and SASEGT. The CDR3 goes from the cysteine to the phenylalanine over 17 residues. The retained sequence is limited to the CDR3, 51 bases, with the frame set at the first base. The V end loses 6 bases and the J end loses 5 bases, and a stretch of 22 bases separates them.

Per the publication, the treatment or condition label means: allogeneic hematopoietic cell transplantation with graft depleted of TCRalphabeta T cells and CD19 B cells. Transplant recipients were children who received TCRalphabeta/CD19-depleted allogeneic hematopoietic cell grafts. This material consisted of PBMCs, taken before TCRalphabeta/CD19-depleted stem cell transplant. This chain is built from TRBV6-1 and TRBJ2-2; perhaps TRBD1 is the D gene, with 6 bases matching. The TCR comes from a girl aged 2-10 years with aplastic anemia, due to receive a stem cell transplant. The CDR3: CASSATGIFRLTGELFF. The bases are TGTGCCAGCAGCGCCACAGGGATTTTCCGTCTAACCGGGGAGCTGTTTTTT.